The clone carrying this T cell receptor (beta chain) was detected only a few times. The data are from a study of cytotoxic CD8 clonotypes in ibrutinib-treated CLL. Study details: After a median of about 70 months, 14 patients stayed remitted and around twelve progressed; responses had been partial in about 24 and complete in 2.

The method was immunoSEQ multiplex PCR; TCRdb's version includes in-frame clones alone and lacks a portion of them. The repertoire holds nearly 300,000 clones, around 77% seen once, with roughly 6% in the top ten. Sequences were derived from PBMCs, sampled at disease progression, from a patient treated with ibrutinib. The source is a human donor with chronic lymphocytic leukemia.

CDR3 protein: CASSLGLAGAFWQYF. CDR3 DNA sequence: TGTGCCAGCAGCCTAGGACTAGCGGGGGCCTTTTGGCAGTACTTC. The rearrangement links TRBV11-2 to TRBJ2-7, with 13 nucleotides matching TRBD2. CDR1 and CDR2 from the germline V gene are SGHAT and FQNNGV. CDR3 length: 15 amino acids. The V and J ends lost 5 bases and 9 bases, in that order; junction bases with no gene match: 10. The variable domain in full, completed from reference TRBV11-2 and TRBJ2-7, reads EAGVAQSPRYKIIEKRQSVAFWCNPISGHATLYWYQQILGQGPKLLIQFQNNGVVDDSQLPKDRFSAERLKGVDSTLKIQPAKLEDSAVYLCASSLGLAGAFWQYFGPGTRLTVT.